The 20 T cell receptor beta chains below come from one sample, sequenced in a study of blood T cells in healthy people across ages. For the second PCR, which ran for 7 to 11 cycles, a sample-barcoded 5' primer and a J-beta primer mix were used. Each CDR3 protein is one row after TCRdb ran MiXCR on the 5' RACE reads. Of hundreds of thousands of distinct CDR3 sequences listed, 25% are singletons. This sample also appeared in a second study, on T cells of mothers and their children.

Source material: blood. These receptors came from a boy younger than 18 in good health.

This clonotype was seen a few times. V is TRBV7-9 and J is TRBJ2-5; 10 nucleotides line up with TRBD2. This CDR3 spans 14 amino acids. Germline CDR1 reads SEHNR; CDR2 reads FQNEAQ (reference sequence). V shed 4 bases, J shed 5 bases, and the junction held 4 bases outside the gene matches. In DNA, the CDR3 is TGTGCCAGCAGCTCAGGGACTAGCGTGGAGACCCAGTACTTC. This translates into CASSSGTSVETQYF.

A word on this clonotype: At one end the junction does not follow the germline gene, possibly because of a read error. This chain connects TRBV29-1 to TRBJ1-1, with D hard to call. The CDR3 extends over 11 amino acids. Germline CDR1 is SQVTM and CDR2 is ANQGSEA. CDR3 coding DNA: TGCAGCGTTGAAGATACCACTGAAGCCTTCTTT. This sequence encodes CSVEDTTEAFF. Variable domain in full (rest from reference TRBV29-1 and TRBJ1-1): SAVISQKPSRDICQRGTSLTIQCQVDSQVTMMFWYRQQPGQSLTLIATANQGSEATYESGFVIDKFPISRPNLTFSTLTVSNMSPEDSSIYLCSVEDTTEAFFGQGTRLTVV.

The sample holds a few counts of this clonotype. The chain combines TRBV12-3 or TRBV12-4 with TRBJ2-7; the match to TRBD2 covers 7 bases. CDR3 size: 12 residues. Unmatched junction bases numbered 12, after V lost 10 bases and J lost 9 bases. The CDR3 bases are TGTGCCATCTCCCTCAGGGAGGGCGTGCAGTACTTC. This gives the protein CAISLREGVQYF.

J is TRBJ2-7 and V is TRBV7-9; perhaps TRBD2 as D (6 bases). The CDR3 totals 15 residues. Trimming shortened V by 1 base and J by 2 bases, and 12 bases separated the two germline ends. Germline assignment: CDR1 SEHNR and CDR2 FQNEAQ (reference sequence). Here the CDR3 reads CASSLVSGRAYEQYF. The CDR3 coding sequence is TGTGCCAGCAGCTTAGTTAGCGGAAGGGCCTACGAGCAGTACTTC.

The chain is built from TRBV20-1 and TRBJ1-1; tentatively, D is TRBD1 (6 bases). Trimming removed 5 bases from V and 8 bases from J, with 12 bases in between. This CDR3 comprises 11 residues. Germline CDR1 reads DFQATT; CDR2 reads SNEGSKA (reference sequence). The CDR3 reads CSALRGLEAFF. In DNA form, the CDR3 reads TGCAGTGCTCTCAGGGGACTAGAAGCTTTCTTT.

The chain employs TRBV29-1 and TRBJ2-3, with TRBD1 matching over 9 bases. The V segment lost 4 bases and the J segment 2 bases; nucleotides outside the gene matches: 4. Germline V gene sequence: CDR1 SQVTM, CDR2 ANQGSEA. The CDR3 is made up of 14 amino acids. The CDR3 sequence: CSVGDRASTDTQYF. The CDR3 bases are TGCAGCGTTGGGGACAGGGCTTCCACAGATACGCAGTATTTT.

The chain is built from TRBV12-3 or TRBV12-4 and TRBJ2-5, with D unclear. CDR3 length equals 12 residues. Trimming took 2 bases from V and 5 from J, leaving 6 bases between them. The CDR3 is CASSLYLETQYF. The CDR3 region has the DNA TGTGCCAGCAGTTTATATCTGGAGACCCAGTACTTC.

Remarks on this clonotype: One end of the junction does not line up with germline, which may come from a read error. CDR3 in amino acids: CASSLDAAYEQYF. The CDR3 nucleotides are TGCGCCAGCAGTTTGGACGCTGCTTACGAGCAGTACTTC. The chain employs TRBV27 and TRBJ2-7; D gene unclear. Germline values: CDR1 MNHEY, CDR2 SMNVEV (reference sequence). CDR3 size: 13 residues.

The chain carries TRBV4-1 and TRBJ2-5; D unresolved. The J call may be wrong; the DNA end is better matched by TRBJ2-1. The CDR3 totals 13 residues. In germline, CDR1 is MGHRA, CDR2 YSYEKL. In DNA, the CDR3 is TGCGCCAGCAGCCAAGGGTACGAGGCCGAGCAGTTCTTC. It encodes CASSQGYEAEQFF.

CDR3 loop: CASSQDLELAGSPFF. CDR3 nucleotides: TGCGCCAGCAGCCAAGATCTGGAACTAGCGGGGTCTCCGTTCTTC. This chain connects TRBV4-3 to TRBJ2-1; TRBD2 agrees at 10 bases. The CDR3 totals 15 residues. V lost 0 bases to trimming and J lost 15 bases; unmatched junction nucleotides: 11. Germline assignment: CDR1 LGHNA and CDR2 YSLEER.

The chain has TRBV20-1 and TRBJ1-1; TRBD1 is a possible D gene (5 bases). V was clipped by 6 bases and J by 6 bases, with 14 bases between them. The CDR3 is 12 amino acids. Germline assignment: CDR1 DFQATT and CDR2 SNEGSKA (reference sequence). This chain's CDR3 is CSAPGGTPEAFF. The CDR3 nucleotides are TGCAGTGCCCCGGGGGGGACGCCTGAAGCTTTCTTT.

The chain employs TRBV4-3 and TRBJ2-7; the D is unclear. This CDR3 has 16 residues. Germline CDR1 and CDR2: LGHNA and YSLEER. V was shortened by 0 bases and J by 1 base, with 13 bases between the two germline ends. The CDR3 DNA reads TGCGCCAGCAGCCAAGATACCCCTGCCCGATCCTACGAGCAGTACTTC. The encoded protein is CASSQDTPARSYEQYF.

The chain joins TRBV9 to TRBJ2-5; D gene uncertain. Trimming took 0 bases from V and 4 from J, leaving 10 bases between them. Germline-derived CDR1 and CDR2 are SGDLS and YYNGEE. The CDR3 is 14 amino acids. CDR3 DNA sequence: TGTGCCAGCAGCGTAGAGGCCACCTCAGAGACCCAGTACTTC. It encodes CASSVEATSETQYF. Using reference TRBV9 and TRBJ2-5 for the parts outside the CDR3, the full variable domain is DSGVTQTPKHLITATGQRVTLRCSPRSGDLSVYWYQQSLDQGLQFLIQYYNGEERAKGNILERFSAQQFPDLHSELNLSSLELGDSALYFCASSVEATSETQYFGPGTRLLVL.

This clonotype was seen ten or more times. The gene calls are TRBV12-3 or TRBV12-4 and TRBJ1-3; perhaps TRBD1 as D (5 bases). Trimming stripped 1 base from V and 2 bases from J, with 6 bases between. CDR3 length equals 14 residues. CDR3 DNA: TGTGCCAGCAGTTTAGGGGGGACTGGAAACACCATATATTTT. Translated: CASSLGGTGNTIYF.

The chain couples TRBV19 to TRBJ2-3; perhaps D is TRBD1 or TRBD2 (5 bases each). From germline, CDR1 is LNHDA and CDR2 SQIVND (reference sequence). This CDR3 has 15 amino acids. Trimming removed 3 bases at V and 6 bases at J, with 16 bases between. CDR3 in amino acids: CASSIDSKGGDTQYF. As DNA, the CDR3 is TGTGCCAGTAGTATCGACAGTAAGGGCGGGGATACGCAGTATTTT.

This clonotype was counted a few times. The CDR3 nucleotides are TGTGCCAGCACCCGGACTAGCGTGGAGACCCAGTACTTC. Protein sequence: CASTRTSVETQYF. The chain carries TRBV12-3 or TRBV12-4 and TRBJ2-5; 9 nucleotides match TRBD2. Trimming cost V 7 bases and J 5 bases; bases outside gene matches: 5. This CDR3 has 13 residues.

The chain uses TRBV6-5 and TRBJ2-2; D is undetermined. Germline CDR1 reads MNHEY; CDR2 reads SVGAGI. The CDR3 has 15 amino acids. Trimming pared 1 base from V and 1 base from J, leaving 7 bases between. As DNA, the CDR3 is TGTGCCAGCAGTTACTATAACGGGAACACCGGGGAGCTGTTTTTT. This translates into CASSYYNGNTGELFF.

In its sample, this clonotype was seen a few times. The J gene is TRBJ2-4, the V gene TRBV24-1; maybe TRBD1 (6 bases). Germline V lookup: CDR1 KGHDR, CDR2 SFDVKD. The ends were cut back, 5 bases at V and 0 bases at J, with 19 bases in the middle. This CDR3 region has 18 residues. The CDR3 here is CATSGSQSGDLAKNIQYF. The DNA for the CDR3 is TGTGCCACCAGTGGTAGTCAATCAGGGGATCTAGCCAAAAACATTCAGTACTTC.

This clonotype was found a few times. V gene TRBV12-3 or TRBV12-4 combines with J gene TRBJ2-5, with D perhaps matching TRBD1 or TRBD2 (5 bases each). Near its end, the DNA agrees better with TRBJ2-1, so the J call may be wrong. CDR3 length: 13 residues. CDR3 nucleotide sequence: TGTGCCAGCAGTTTCGGGACCGCGAGGGAGCAGTTCTTC. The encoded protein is CASSFGTAREQFF.

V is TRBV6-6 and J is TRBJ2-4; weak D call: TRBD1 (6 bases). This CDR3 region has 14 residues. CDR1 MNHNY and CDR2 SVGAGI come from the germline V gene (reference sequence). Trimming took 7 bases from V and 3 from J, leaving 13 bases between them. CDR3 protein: CASNTGLDKNIQYF. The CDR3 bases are TGTGCCAGCAATACAGGGTTGGACAAAAACATTCAGTACTTC.